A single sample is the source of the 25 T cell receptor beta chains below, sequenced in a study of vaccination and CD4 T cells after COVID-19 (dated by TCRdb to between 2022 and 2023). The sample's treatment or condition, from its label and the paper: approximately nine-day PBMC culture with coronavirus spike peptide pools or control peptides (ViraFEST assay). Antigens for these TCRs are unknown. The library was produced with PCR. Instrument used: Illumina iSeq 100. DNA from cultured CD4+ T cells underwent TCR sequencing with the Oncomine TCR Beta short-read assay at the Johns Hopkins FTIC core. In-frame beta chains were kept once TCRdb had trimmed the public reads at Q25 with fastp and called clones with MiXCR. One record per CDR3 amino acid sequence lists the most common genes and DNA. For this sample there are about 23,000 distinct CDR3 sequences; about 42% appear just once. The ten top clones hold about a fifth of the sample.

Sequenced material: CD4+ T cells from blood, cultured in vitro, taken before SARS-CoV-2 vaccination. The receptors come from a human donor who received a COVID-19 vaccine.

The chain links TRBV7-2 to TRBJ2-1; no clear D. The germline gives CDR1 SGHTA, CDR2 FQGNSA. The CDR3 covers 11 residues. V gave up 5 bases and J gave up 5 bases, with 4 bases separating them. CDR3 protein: CASSRHNEQFF. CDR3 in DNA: TGTGCCAGCAGCCGCCACAATGAGCAGTTCTTC.

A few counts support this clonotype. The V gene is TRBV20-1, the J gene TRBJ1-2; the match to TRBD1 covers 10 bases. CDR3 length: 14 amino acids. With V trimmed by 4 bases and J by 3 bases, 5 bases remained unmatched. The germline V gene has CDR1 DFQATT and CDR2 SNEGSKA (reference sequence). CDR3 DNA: TGCAGTGCTAATAAGGGACAGGGGTACTATGGCTACACCTTC. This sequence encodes CSANKGQGYYGYTF.

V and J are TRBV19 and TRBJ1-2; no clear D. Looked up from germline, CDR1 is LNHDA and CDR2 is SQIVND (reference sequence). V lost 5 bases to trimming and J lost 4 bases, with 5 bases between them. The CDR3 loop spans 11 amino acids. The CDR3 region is CASSLFYGYTF. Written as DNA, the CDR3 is TGTGCCAGTAGTCTCTTCTATGGCTACACCTTC.

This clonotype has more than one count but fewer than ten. The CDR3: CATLDRGVQPQHF. The CDR3 region has the DNA TGTGCCACCCTAGACAGGGGGGTCCAGCCCCAGCATTTT. The chain carries TRBV6-2 or TRBV6-3 and TRBJ1-5, with 9 bases that match TRBD1. J was trimmed by 7 bases and V by 10 bases; bases with no gene match: 8. CDR1 is MNHEY and CDR2 is SVGEGT in the germline V gene. This CDR3 comprises 13 residues.

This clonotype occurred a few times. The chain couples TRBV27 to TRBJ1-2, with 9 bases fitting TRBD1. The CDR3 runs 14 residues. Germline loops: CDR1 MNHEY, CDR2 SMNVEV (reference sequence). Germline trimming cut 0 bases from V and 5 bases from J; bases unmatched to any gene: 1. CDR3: CASSLSGQGYGYTF. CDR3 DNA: TGTGCCAGCAGTTTATCGGGACAGGGATATGGCTACACCTTC.

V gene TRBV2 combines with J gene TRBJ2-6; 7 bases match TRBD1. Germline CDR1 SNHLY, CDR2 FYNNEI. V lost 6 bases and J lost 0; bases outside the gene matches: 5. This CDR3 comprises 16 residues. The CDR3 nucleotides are TGTGCCAGCAGGTCGACAGGGTACTCTGGGGCCAACGTCCTGACTTTC. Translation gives CASRSTGYSGANVLTF.

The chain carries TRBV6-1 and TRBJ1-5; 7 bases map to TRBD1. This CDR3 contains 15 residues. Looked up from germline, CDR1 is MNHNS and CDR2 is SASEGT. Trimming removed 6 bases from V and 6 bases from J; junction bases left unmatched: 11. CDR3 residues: CASSLDRAYRQPQHF. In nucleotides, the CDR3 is TGTGCCAGCAGCCTAGACAGGGCCTACCGTCAGCCCCAGCATTTT.

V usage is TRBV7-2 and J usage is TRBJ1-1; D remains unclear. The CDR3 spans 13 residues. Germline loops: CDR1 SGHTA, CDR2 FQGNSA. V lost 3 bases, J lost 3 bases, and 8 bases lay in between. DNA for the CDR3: TGTGCCAGCAGCTTGTTCGAGGACACTGAAGCTTTCTTT. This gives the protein CASSLFEDTEAFF.

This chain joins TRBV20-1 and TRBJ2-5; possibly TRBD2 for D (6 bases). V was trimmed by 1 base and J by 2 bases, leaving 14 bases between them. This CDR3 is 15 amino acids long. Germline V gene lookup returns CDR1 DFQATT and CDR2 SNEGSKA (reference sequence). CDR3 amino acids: CSARGGVAGQETQYF. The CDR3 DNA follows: TGCAGTGCTAGAGGAGGCGTCGCGGGGCAAGAGACCCAGTACTTC.

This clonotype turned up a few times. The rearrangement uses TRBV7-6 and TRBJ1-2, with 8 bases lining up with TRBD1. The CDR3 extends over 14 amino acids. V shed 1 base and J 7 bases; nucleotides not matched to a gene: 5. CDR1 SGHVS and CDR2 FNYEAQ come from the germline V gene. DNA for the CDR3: TGTGCCAGCAGCTTAGGGACAGGGACGGGTGGCTACACCTTC. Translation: CASSLGTGTGGYTF.

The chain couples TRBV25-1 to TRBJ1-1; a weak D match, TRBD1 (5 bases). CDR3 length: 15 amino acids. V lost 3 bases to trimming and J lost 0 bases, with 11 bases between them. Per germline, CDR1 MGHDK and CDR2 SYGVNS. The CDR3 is CASSEPGDLNTEAFF. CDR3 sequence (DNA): TGTGCCAGCAGTGAGCCGGGGGATTTGAACACTGAAGCTTTCTTT.

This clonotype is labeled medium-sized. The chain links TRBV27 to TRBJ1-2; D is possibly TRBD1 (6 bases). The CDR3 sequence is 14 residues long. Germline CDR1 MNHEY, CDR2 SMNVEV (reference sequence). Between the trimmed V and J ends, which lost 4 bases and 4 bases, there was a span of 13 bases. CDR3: CASSSRTDTYGYTF. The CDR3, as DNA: TGTGCCAGCAGTTCTAGGACAGACACCTATGGCTACACCTTC.

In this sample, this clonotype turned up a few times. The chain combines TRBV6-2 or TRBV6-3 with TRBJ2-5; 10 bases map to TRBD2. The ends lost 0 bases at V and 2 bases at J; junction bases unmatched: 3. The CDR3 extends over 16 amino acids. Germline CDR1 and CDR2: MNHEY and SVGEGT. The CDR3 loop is CASSYSRTSGQETQYF. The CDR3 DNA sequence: TGTGCCAGCAGTTACTCAAGGACTAGCGGACAAGAGACCCAGTACTTC.

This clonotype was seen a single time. CDR3 residues: CAISGDRLTGELFF. CDR3 nucleotide sequence: TGTGCCATCAGCGGGGACAGATTAACCGGGGAGCTGTTTTTT. The chain couples TRBV10-3 to TRBJ2-2, with 7 bases identical to TRBD1. Germline-derived CDR1 and CDR2 are ENHRY and SYGVKD. With 6 bases clipped from V and 5 bases from J, the junction kept 6 bases outside the gene matches. The CDR3 is 14 residues long.

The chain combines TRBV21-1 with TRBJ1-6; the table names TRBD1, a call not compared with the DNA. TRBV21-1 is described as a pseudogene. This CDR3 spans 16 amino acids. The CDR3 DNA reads TGTGCCAGCAGCAGGGGCAGGGGTGACAATAATTCACCCCTCCACTTT. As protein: CASSRGRGDNNSPLHF.

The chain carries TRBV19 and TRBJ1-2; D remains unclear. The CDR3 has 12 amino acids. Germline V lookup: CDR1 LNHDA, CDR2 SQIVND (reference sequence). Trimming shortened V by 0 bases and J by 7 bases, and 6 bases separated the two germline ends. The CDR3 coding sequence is TGTGCCAGTAGTATAGATCGGAGTGGCTACACCTTC. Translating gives CASSIDRSGYTF.

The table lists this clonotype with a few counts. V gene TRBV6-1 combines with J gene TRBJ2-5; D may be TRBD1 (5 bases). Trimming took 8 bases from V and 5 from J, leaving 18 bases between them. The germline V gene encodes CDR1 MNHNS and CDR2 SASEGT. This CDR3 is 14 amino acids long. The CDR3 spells CASRAGNLGETQYF. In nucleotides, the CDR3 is TGTGCCAGCCGGGCAGGGAATTTAGGGGAGACCCAGTACTTC.

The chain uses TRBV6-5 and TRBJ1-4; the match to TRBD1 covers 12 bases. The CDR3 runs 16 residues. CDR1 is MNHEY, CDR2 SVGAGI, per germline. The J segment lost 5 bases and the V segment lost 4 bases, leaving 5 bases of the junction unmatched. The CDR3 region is CASSSGTGGQNEKLFF. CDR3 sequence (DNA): TGTGCCAGCAGTTCCGGGACAGGGGGCCAAAATGAAAAACTGTTTTTT.

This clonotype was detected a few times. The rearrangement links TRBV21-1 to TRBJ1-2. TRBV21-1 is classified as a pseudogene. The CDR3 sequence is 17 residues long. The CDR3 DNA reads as TGTGCCAGCAGCAAAGATGCAGGGCTCTCTAGACACTATGGCTACACCTTC. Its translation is CASSKDAGLSRHYGYTF.

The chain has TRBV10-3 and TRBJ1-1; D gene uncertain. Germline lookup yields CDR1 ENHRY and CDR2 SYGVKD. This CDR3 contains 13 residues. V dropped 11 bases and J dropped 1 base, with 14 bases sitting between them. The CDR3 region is CASKTRENTEAFF. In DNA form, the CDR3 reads TGTGCCTCCAAGACACGGGAGAACACTGAAGCTTTCTTT.

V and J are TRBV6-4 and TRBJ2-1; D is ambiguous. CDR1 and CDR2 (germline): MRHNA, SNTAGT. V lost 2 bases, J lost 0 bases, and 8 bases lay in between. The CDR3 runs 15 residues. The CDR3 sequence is CASSDGYPSYNEQFF. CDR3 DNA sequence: TGTGCCAGCAGTGACGGGTATCCCTCCTACAATGAGCAGTTCTTC.

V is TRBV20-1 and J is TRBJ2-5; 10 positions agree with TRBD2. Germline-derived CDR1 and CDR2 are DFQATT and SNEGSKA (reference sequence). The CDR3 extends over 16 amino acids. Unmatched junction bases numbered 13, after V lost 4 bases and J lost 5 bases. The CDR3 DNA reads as TGCAGTGCTACCCTAGCGGGGGCCCGGTTTCGGGAGACCCAGTACTTC. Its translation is CSATLAGARFRETQYF.

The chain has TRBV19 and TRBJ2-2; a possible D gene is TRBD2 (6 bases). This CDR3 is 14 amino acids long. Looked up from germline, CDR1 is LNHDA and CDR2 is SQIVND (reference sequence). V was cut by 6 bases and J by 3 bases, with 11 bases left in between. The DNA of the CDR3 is TGTGCCAGTAGGGGGGGAATAGACACCGGGGAGCTGTTTTTT. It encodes CASRGGIDTGELFF. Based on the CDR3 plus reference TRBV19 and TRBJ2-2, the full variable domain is DGGITQSPKYLFRKEGQNVTLSCEQNLNHDAMYWYRQDPGQGLRLIYYSQIVNDFQKGDIAEGYSVSREKKESFPLTVTSAQKNPTAFYLCASRGGIDTGELFFGEGSRLTVL.

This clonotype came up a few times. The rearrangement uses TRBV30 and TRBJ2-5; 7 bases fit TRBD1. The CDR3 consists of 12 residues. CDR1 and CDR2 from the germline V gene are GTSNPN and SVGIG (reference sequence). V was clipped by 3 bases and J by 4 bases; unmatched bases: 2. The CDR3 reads CAWRRQGETQYF. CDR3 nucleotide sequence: TGTGCCTGGAGGCGACAGGGAGAGACCCAGTACTTC.

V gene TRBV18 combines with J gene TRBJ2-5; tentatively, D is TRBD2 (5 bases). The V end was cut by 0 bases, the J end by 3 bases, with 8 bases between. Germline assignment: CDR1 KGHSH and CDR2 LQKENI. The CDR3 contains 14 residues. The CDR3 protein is CASSPPADEETQYF. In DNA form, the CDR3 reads TGTGCCAGCTCACCACCAGCGGACGAAGAGACCCAGTACTTC.